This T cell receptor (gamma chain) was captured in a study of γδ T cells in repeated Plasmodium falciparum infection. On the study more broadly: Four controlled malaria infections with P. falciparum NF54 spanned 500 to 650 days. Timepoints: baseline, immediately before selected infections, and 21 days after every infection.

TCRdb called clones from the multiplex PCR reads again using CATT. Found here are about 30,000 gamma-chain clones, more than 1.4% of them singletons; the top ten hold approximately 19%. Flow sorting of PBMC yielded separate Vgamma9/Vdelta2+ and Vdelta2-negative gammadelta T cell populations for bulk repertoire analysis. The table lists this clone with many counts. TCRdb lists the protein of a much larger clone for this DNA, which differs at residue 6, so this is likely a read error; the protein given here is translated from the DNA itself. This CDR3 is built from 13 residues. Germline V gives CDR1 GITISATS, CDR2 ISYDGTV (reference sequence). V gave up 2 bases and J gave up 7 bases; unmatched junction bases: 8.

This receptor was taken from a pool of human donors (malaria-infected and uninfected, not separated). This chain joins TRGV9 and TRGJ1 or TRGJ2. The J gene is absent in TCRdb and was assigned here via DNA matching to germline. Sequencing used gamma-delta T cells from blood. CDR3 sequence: CALWEAPKYKKLF. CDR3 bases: TGTGCCTTGTGGGAGGCACCGAAATATAAGAAACTCTTT.